A selection of T cell receptor beta chains follows, all from one sample in a study of shared clonotypes between healthy human individuals. Clones were read by immunoSEQ multiplex PCR, and TCRdb kept only the in-frame ones, dropping some. The data contain under 650,000 clones, 90% to 96% of them seen just once; the ten biggest clones take up roughly 0.06%. The sample comprised naive CD4+ T cells sorted from blood. The receptors here all came from a woman aged 25 to 39 in good health. Both conserved end residues are part of each CDR3. The D gene is left open where the match is weak. Clone size appears in some rows only: once, few, many, or a class for an expanded clone.

clone_size | j_call | v_call | d_call | cdr3_length | cdr3_nt | cdr3_aa
- | TRBJ2-1 | TRBV18 | TRBD2 | 15 | TGTGCCAGCTCACTAGCGGGAGGGCGGCTTGATGAGCAGTTCTTC | CASSLAGGRLDEQFF
once | TRBJ1-6 | TRBV9 | - | 16 | TGTGCCAGCAGCGTAGACCCGGGGTCCGGGAATTCACCCCTCCACTTT | CASSVDPGSGNSPLHF
once | TRBJ2-7 | TRBV4-1 | - | 18 | TGCGCCAGCAGCCAATACCTTGTTTTGGGCACTACATCCACCGAGCAGTACTTC | CASSQYLVLGTTSTEQYF
- | TRBJ1-1 | TRBV7-9 | - | 15 | TGTGCCAGCAGCCATTTCGACAGGTCGGACACTGAAGCTTTCTTT | CASSHFDRSDTEAFF
- | TRBJ2-7 | TRBV5-1 | TRBD1 | 15 | TGCGCCAGCAGCTTGGAAGCAGGGGGTGGCTACGAGCAGTACTTC | CASSLEAGGGYEQYF
- | TRBJ2-7 | TRBV5-4 | - | 13 | TGTGCCAGCAGCCCCGGACTTGCCTACGAGCAGTACTTC | CASSPGLAYEQYF
- | TRBJ1-4 | TRBV11-2 | - | 12 | TGTGCCAGCAGCTTAGATTTTGAAAAACTGTTTTTT | CASSLDFEKLFF
- | TRBJ2-2 | TRBV6-6 | - | 14 | TGTGCCAGCATCGTGGAAGTAAACACCGGGGAGCTGTTTTTT | CASIVEVNTGELFF
- | TRBJ2-1 | TRBV2 | - | 15 | TGTGCCAGCCTTGACCGGGACGGACGTTACAATGAGCAGTTCTTC | CASLDRDGRYNEQFF
- | TRBJ1-3 | TRBV28 | - | 15 | TGTGCCAGCAGTCCCCAGGGGCGCGGTGGAAACACCATATATTTT | CASSPQGRGGNTIYF
- | TRBJ1-1 | TRBV6-5 | - | 16 | TGTGCCAGCAGTTACTTAGTGGACAGCATGAACACTGAAGCTTTCTTT | CASSYLVDSMNTEAFF
once | TRBJ2-7 | TRBV7-8 | TRBD1 | 17 | TGTGCCAGCAGCCCGGGACAGGGACTAACAGTTACCTACGAGCAGTACTTC | CASSPGQGLTVTYEQYF
- | TRBJ2-2 | TRBV10-3 | TRBD2 | 16 | TGTGCCATCAGTGGACTAGCGGGAGGGACAACCGGGGAGCTGTTTTTT | CAISGLAGGTTGELFF
- | TRBJ1-2 | TRBV27 | - | 13 | TGTGCCAGCAGTTTAGAGGGTAACTATGGCTACACCTTC | CASSLEGNYGYTF
- | TRBJ2-2 | TRBV28 | - | 15 | TGTGCCAGCAGTTTTTCCGGGTATAAGGCCGGGGAGCTGTTTTTT | CASSFSGYKAGELFF
- | TRBJ2-1 | TRBV28 | TRBD2 | 15 | TGTGCCAGCAGTTTATCGGGGGCGGGGGGCAATGAGCAGTTCTTC | CASSLSGAGGNEQFF
- | TRBJ1-1 | TRBV18 | - | 13 | TGTGCCAGCTCACCACCCGAGCAGAATGCGGCTTTCTTT | CASSPPEQNAAFF
- | TRBJ2-6 | TRBV7-2 | TRBD1 | 15 | TGTGCCAGCAGCTCCGCCGACAGGGTGCCCAACGTCCTGACTTTC | CASSSADRVPNVLTF
- | TRBJ2-7 | TRBV2 | - | 14 | TGTGCCAGCAGGGGTCAGGGGAGCTCCTACGAGCAGTACTTC | CASRGQGSSYEQYF
- | TRBJ2-7 | TRBV7-8 | TRBD2 | 14 | TGTGCCAGCAGGTTGCGGGAGGACTCCTACGAGCAGTACTTC | CASRLREDSYEQYF
- | TRBJ2-7 | TRBV4-1 | - | 16 | TGCGCCAGCAGCAACTCGTGGGCAGGGAGCTCCTACGAGCAGTACTTC | CASSNSWAGSSYEQYF
- | TRBJ2-7 | TRBV5-5 | - | 14 | TGTGCCAGCAGCTTCGCCGTGAGCTCCTACGAGCAGTACTTC | CASSFAVSSYEQYF
- | TRBJ2-3 | TRBV19 | - | 17 | TGTGCCAGTAGTATAGGGGGCGGAGCTTATAGCACAGATACGCAGTATTTT | CASSIGGGAYSTDTQYF
- | TRBJ2-7 | TRBV4-1 | - | 19 | TGCGCCAGCAGCCAAGATAGGGGGGGAAGAGGCGGGAGCTCCTACGAGCAGTACTTC | CASSQDRGGRGGSSYEQYF
- | TRBJ2-1 | TRBV7-9 | TRBD2 | 15 | TGTGCCAGCAGCCCGGAGAGCAAGCGGGGCTCTCAGCAGTTCTTC | CASSPESKRGSQQFF
- | TRBJ2-7 | TRBV30 | - | 13 | TGTGCCTGGAGTGTACTTCAGGACTACGAGCAGTACTTC | CAWSVLQDYEQYF
- | TRBJ1-5 | TRBV5-4 | - | 13 | TGTGCCAGCAGCTTGGCAGGGAATCAGCCCCAGCATTTT | CASSLAGNQPQHF
- | TRBJ2-5 | TRBV18 | - | 15 | TGTGCCAGCTCACCACAACGGGACGGCAGGGAGACCCAGTACTTC | CASSPQRDGRETQYF
- | TRBJ2-1 | TRBV7-2 | TRBD1 | 14 | TGTGCCAGCAGCCCGGGACAGGAGACCAATGAGCAGTTCTTC | CASSPGQETNEQFF
- | TRBJ1-5 | TRBV28 | - | 11 | TGTGCCAGCAGTTTAAACCAGCCCCAGCATTTT | CASSLNQPQHF
- | TRBJ2-5 | TRBV5-1 | - | 12 | TGCGCCAGCAGCTTAGTCCGGGGGACCCAGTACTTC | CASSLVRGTQYF
- | TRBJ2-7 | TRBV28 | TRBD1 | 15 | TGTGCCAGCACTACCCCCCAGGGGGCAGGGGACGAGCAGTACTTC | CASTTPQGAGDEQYF
- | TRBJ2-2 | TRBV10-1 | - | 15 | TGCGCCAGCAGCACCGGTTCATACGTCCCCGGGGAGCTGTTTTTT | CASSTGSYVPGELFF
- | TRBJ1-4 | TRBV6-1 | - | 13 | TGTGCCAGCTACACAGCGATTCGTGAAAAACTGTTTTTT | CASYTAIREKLFF
- | TRBJ2-7 | TRBV6-6 | - | 14 | TGTGCCAGCAGTGCCTACGTTGTGGGCTACGAGCAGTACTTC | CASSAYVVGYEQYF
once | TRBJ2-1 | TRBV5-1 | - | 13 | TGCGCCAGCAGCTTGGCAGGGGAAACCAAGCAGTTCTTC | CASSLAGETKQFF
- | TRBJ2-1 | TRBV28 | - | 17 | TGTGCCAGCATCGCACACCCGGGGCAGGGGGGCTACAATGAGCAGTTCTTC | CASIAHPGQGGYNEQFF
- | TRBJ2-7 | TRBV5-1 | TRBD2 | 14 | TGCGCCAGCAGCTTGGCCGCTAGCGGCTACGAGCAGTACTTC | CASSLAASGYEQYF
- | TRBJ2-1 | TRBV5-1 | TRBD1 | 14 | TGCGCCAGCAGCCTAGGACAGGGCTACAATGAGCAGTTCTTC | CASSLGQGYNEQFF
- | TRBJ2-7 | TRBV7-9 | - | 12 | TGTGCCAGCAGCTTTCAGGGGCCCGAGCAGTACTTC | CASSFQGPEQYF